What follows are 11 T cell receptor beta chains derived from one specimen sequenced in a study of shared clonotypes between healthy human individuals. Assay used: immunoSEQ multiplex PCR; TCRdb lists only in-frame clones, some missing. The data hold about 2 million clones, with 85% to 95% observed a single time. Sequencing was carried out using naive CD4+ T cells sorted from blood. Subset indicated: CD45RA+ positively selected. These receptors were collected from a man between 18 and 29 years old in good health.

Concerning this clone itself: Other DNA sequences within the sample encode an identical CDR3. The chain recombines TRBV9 with TRBJ2-5; D gene ambiguous. The CDR3 has 14 residues. Germline V gene lookup returns CDR1 SGDLS and CDR2 YYNGEE. Trimming removed 0 bases at V and 2 bases at J, with 8 bases between. The CDR3: CASSVEGLQETQYF. In DNA, the CDR3 is TGTGCCAGCAGCGTAGAGGGTCTTCAAGAGACCCAGTACTTC.

This chain links TRBV10-3 with TRBJ2-3, with D perhaps TRBD2 (5 bases). The germline V and J ends were trimmed by 6 bases and 3 bases, with 10 bases remaining between them. In germline, CDR1 is ENHRY, CDR2 SYGVKD. The CDR3 sequence is 13 residues long. The CDR3 reads CAIRDGGTDTQYF. CDR3 in DNA: TGTGCCATCAGGGACGGAGGAACAGATACGCAGTATTTT.

The chain links TRBV14 to TRBJ2-1; D remains unclear. This CDR3 is built from 12 residues. Trimming took off 0 bases at V and 15 bases at J, with 12 bases between the two ends. Germline loops: CDR1 SGHDN, CDR2 FVKESK. This CDR3 is CASSQDGYNGFF. CDR3 coding DNA: TGTGCCAGCAGCCAAGACGGGTACAATGGGTTCTTC.

The genes are TRBV7-4 and TRBJ1-4; no firm D call. Trimming removed 3 bases from V and 8 bases from J, with 16 bases in between. CDR3 length equals 15 residues. Germline values: CDR1 SGHVT, CDR2 SQSDAQ. Here the CDR3 reads CASSFRFPRREKLFF. For the CDR3, the DNA is TGTGCCAGCAGCTTCAGGTTTCCTAGACGGGAAAAACTGTTTTTT.

This chain connects TRBV7-7 to TRBJ1-4; TRBD1 aligns across 9 bases. Germline V gene lookup returns CDR1 SSHAT and CDR2 FNYEAQ (reference sequence). The CDR3 extends over 13 amino acids. CDR3 region: CASSQGAREKLFF. The CDR3 DNA follows: TGTGCTAGCTCACAGGGGGCAAGGGAAAAACTGTTTTTT. The full variable domain, its missing parts supplied by reference TRBV7-7 and TRBJ1-4, is GAGVSQSPRYKVTKRGQDVTLRCDPISSHATLYWYQQALGQGPEFLTYFNYEAQPDKSGLPSDRFSAERPEGSISTLTIQRTEQRDSAMYRCASSQGAREKLFFGSGTQLSVL.

This chain joins TRBV28 and TRBJ2-4; 9 positions match TRBD2. The V segment lost 5 bases and the J segment 2 bases; nucleotides outside the gene matches: 7. In germline, CDR1 is MDHEN, CDR2 SYDVKM. The CDR3 is 16 amino acids. The CDR3 DNA is TGTGCCAGCAGTCCTAGCGGGGCCAAATCCAAAAACATTCAGTACTTC. It is translated as CASSPSGAKSKNIQYF.

The V and J genes are TRBV5-1 and TRBJ2-5; D call uncertain. V dropped 0 bases and J dropped 2 bases, with 8 bases sitting between them. Looked up from germline, CDR1 is SGHRS and CDR2 is YFSETQ. CDR3 length: 14 amino acids. CDR3 DNA: TGCGCCAGCAGCTTGGCCTTGCGGCAAGAGACCCAGTACTTC. This encodes CASSLALRQETQYF.

This clone was counted many times. This chain uses TRBV25-1 with TRBJ2-7; D is perhaps TRBD2 (5 bases). Trimming left V 6 bases short and J 10 bases short, with 13 bases between. The CDR3 consists of 11 residues. Germline CDR1 and CDR2: MGHDK and SYGVNS. The CDR3 region is CASSGVGRQYF. The CDR3 DNA sequence: TGTGCCAGCAGCGGGGTGGGCAGACAGTACTTC.

This chain connects TRBV11-2 to TRBJ1-4; no firm D call. The CDR3 is 15 amino acids. The germline V gene encodes CDR1 SGHAT and CDR2 FQNNGV. Trimming left V 7 bases short and J 0 bases short, with 12 bases between. In DNA form, the CDR3 reads TGTGCCAGCACCTCAGGCGCAGCAACTAATGAAAAACTGTTTTTT. Translated, it gives CASTSGAATNEKLFF.

The V and J genes are TRBV27 and TRBJ2-7, with a possible D match to TRBD2 (5 bases). This CDR3 contains 15 residues. CDR1 is MNHEY, CDR2 SMNVEV, per germline (reference sequence). V was pared by 5 bases and J by 2 bases, with 16 bases between. The CDR3 DNA sequence: TGTGCCAGCAGTGTAAGAGGGTACGTTGCCTACGAGCAGTACTTC. Translated, it gives CASSVRGYVAYEQYF.

V usage is TRBV6-6 and J usage is TRBJ2-7; D uncertain. The CDR3 spans 14 residues. The germline V gene has CDR1 MNHNY and CDR2 SVGAGI (reference sequence). Trimming took off 3 bases at V and 5 bases at J, with 14 bases between the two ends. The CDR3 DNA follows: TGTGCCAGCAGTTATAGTAGGGCCCCAAACGAGCAGTACTTC. It specifies CASSYSRAPNEQYF.